Detailed here is one T cell receptor beta chain. Per the authors' pipeline: Researchers report that nucleated cell counts were estimated from reference gene primer amplification. The table came from immunoSEQ multiplex PCR; TCRdb's copy has only in-frame clones and leaves some out. The V and J calls and the clone size are those of that table, but D and trimming were determined from the DNA. The data contain roughly 160,000 clones, approximately 85% of them singletons. The data stem from a study of blood T cell repertoires in COVID-19. The wider study: COVID-19 samples from acute and convalescent phases originated in the United States, Italy and Spain. Nucleic acid was either cDNA or gDNA, and it came from T cells, B-cell-depleted T cells, or PBMCs.

This CDR3 contains 13 residues. After removal of 6 bases from V and 8 bases from J, the junction contained 9 bases not matched to a gene. CDR1 is MNHEY, CDR2 SMNVEV, per germline (reference sequence). During active infection, Seattle patients enrolled and were then monitored through disease. What was sequenced was peripheral blood. The J gene is TRBJ1-2, the V gene TRBV27; 7 bases agree with TRBD1. The origin of this receptor is an elderly man with COVID-19, enrolled during active disease. The CDR3 DNA follows: TGTGCCAGCAGCCTTTTCCACAGGGGCGGCTACACCTTC. Its translation: CASSLFHRGGYTF.